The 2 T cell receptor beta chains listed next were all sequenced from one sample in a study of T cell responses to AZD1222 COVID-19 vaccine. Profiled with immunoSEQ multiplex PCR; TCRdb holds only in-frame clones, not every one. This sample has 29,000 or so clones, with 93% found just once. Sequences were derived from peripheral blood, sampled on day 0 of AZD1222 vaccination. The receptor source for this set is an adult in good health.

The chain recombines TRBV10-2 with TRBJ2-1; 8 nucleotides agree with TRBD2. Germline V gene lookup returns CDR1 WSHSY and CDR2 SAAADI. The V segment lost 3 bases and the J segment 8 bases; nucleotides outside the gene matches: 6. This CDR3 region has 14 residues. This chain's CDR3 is CASSDISGNYEQFF. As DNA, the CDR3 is TGCGCCAGCAGTGATATTAGCGGGAACTATGAGCAGTTCTTC.

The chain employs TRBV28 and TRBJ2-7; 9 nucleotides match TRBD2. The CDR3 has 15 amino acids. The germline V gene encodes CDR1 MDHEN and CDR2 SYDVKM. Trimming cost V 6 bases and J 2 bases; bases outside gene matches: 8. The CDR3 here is CASSQGAGGTYEQYF. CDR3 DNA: TGTGCCAGCAGCCAAGGGGCGGGGGGGACCTACGAGCAGTACTTC. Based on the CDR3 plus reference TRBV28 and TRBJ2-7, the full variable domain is DVKVTQSSRYLVKRTGEKVFLECVQDMDHENMFWYRQDPGLGLRLIYFSYDVKMKEKGDIPEGYSVSREKKERFSLILESASTNQTSMYLCASSQGAGGTYEQYFGPGTRLTVT.